The 28 T cell receptor beta chains below were found in one sample sequenced in a study of control samples from healthy donors and cancer patients. TCRdb's copy holds only in-frame clones and misses some; the assay was immunoSEQ multiplex PCR. The data contain fewer than 200,000 clones, 80% to 95% of them singletons. The sequencing input was blood. All receptors derive from a young man in good health.

The rearrangement links TRBV28 to TRBJ1-5, with D hard to call. Germline loops: CDR1 MDHEN, CDR2 SYDVKM. V was pared by 6 bases and J by 0 bases, with 15 bases between. The CDR3 is made up of 16 amino acids. CDR3 region: CASSSDGRISNQPQHF. The CDR3 DNA reads as TGTGCCAGCAGCTCCGACGGACGGATTAGCAATCAGCCCCAGCATTTT.

The chain joins TRBV3-1 (or the pseudogene TRBV3-2) to TRBJ2-7; maybe TRBD2 (6 bases). Trimming stripped 4 bases from V and 12 bases from J, with 22 bases between. Germline V gives CDR1 LGHDT, CDR2 YNNKEL (reference sequence). CDR3 length: 14 amino acids. The CDR3 here is CASSRGGAFSRVYF. The DNA for the CDR3 is TGTGCCAGCAGCCGGGGCGGGGCCTTCTCTCGAGTGTACTTC.

Concerning this clone: The sample holds other DNA sequences that translate to the same CDR3. The chain combines TRBV6-5 with TRBJ1-1; 8 bases agree with TRBD1. Germline-derived CDR1 and CDR2 are MNHEY and SVGAGI. CDR3 length: 15 amino acids. Trimming removed 6 bases from V and 2 bases from J; junction bases left unmatched: 8. The CDR3 nucleotides read TGTGCCAGCAGCCGACCAGGACAGGGAAACACTGAAGCTTTCTTT. Its translation: CASSRPGQGNTEAFF.

The chain recombines TRBV19 with TRBJ1-1; 8 bases line up with TRBD1. Germline CDR1 reads LNHDA; CDR2 reads SQIVND (reference sequence). This CDR3 region has 13 residues. Trimming took 9 bases from V and 7 from J; bases not matched to a gene: 10. CDR3 DNA: TGTGCCAGCACAAGACAGGGGTGGGATGAAGCTTTCTTT. Translation: CASTRQGWDEAFF.

CDR3 loop: CASSQAPVYTGELFF. CDR3 coding DNA: TGTGCCAGCAGCCAAGCCCCCGTATACACCGGGGAGCTGTTTTTT. The chain employs TRBV14 and TRBJ2-2; no definite D call. Between the trimmed V and J ends, which lost 1 base and 3 bases, there was a span of 9 bases. CDR3 size: 15 residues. CDR1 is SGHDN, CDR2 FVKESK, per germline.

The V and J genes are TRBV12-3 or TRBV12-4 and TRBJ1-5; no clear D. The length of the CDR3 is 12 residues. Between the trimmed V and J ends, which lost 4 bases and 9 bases, there was a span of 10 bases. The CDR3 bases are TGTGCCAGCAGTTATATCTCAGGGCCCCAGCATTTT. Translation: CASSYISGPQHF.

The chain employs TRBV6-4 and TRBJ1-5; maybe TRBD1 (5 bases). This CDR3 has 16 residues. In germline, CDR1 is MRHNA, CDR2 SNTAGT. V lost 7 bases and J 0 bases, leaving 16 bases between the germline ends. The CDR3 DNA follows: TGTGCCAGCATTTTGACAGCCAGTTATAGCAATCAGCCCCAGCATTTT. The encoded protein is CASILTASYSNQPQHF.

The chain has TRBV19 and TRBJ2-4; D is unclear. The V gene lost 6 bases and the J gene lost 5 bases, with 8 bases spanning the gap. The CDR3 totals 12 residues. Germline loops: CDR1 LNHDA, CDR2 SQIVND (reference sequence). The CDR3 region has the DNA TGTGCCAGTAGCTTTGATCAAAACATTCAGTACTTC. Translated, it gives CASSFDQNIQYF.

The rearrangement links TRBV30 to TRBJ1-3; D not certain. The V end was cut by 2 bases, the J end by 0 bases, with 11 bases between. From germline, CDR1 is GTSNPN and CDR2 SVGIG (reference sequence). This CDR3 has 15 residues. Here the CDR3 reads CAWSRILYSGNTIYF. The CDR3 coding sequence is TGTGCCTGGAGTAGGATCCTCTACTCTGGAAACACCATATATTTT.

V usage is TRBV6-1 and J usage is TRBJ1-4; the D gene is possibly TRBD1 (6 bases). Germline V lookup: CDR1 MNHNS, CDR2 SASEGT. CDR3 size: 15 residues. Trimming took 1 base from V and 6 from J, leaving 12 bases between them. The CDR3 nucleotides are TGTGCCAGCAGTGAAGGGAGGGGGTCGTATGAAAAACTGTTTTTT. It encodes CASSEGRGSYEKLFF.

The chain carries TRBV7-8 and TRBJ1-1; D not certain. Germline CDR1 SGHVS, CDR2 FQNEAQ. Between the trimmed V and J ends, which lost 5 bases and 5 bases, there was a span of 18 bases. The CDR3 runs 15 residues. CDR3 sequence reads: CASSQNLGLGTEAFF. The CDR3 bases are TGTGCCAGCAGCCAAAACCTGGGCCTAGGGACTGAAGCTTTCTTT.

This clone was detected once. The chain employs TRBV7-3 and TRBJ2-2; D remains unclear. The CDR3 has 13 amino acids. Germline CDR1 is SGHTA and CDR2 is FQGTGA. Trimming removed 5 bases at V and 2 bases at J, with 6 bases between. CDR3 loop: CASSPTNTGELFF. In nucleotides, the CDR3 is TGTGCCAGCAGCCCAACAAACACCGGGGAGCTGTTTTTT.

The rearrangement links TRBV7-2 to TRBJ1-1, with D perhaps matching TRBD1 (5 bases). The length of the CDR3 is 16 residues. V was trimmed by 4 bases and J by 1 base, leaving 16 bases between them. Germline lookup yields CDR1 SGHTA and CDR2 FQGNSA. The CDR3 DNA sequence: TGTGCCAGCAGCTCAGGATTCTGGGGGGAGAACACTGAAGCTTTCTTT. This codes for CASSSGFWGENTEAFF.

The gene calls are TRBV6-5 and TRBJ2-1, with D perhaps TRBD1 or TRBD2 (6 bases each). Germline V CDR1 and CDR2: MNHEY, SVGAGI. Trimming took 2 bases from V and 14 from J, leaving 19 bases between them. This CDR3 spans 14 amino acids. The CDR3 region is CASSYLEKAEGEFF. The CDR3 coding sequence is TGTGCCAGCAGTTACCTGGAAAAAGCGGAGGGGGAGTTCTTC.

A few counts support this clone. The chain links TRBV5-4 to TRBJ2-7; weak D call: TRBD2 (6 bases). CDR3 length: 14 amino acids. The germline V gene encodes CDR1 SGHNT and CDR2 YYREEE (reference sequence). Trimming removed 4 bases from V and 0 bases from J, with 11 bases in between. The CDR3 loop reads CASSPDGSSYEQYF. The CDR3 DNA reads TGTGCCAGCAGCCCGGACGGGAGCTCCTACGAGCAGTACTTC.

CDR3 amino acids: CATSRDRLTAEPQHF. DNA of the CDR3: TGTGCCACCAGCAGAGACAGGCTCACAGCCGAGCCCCAGCATTTT. The J gene is TRBJ1-5, the V gene TRBV15; unclear D gene. The CDR3 covers 15 residues. V was cut by 0 bases and J by 8 bases, with 14 bases left in between. Germline CDR1 reads LNHNV; CDR2 reads YYDKDF (reference sequence).

V is TRBV27 and J is TRBJ2-7; D remains ambiguous. This CDR3 is 13 amino acids long. The V end lost 3 bases, the J end lost 6 bases, and 12 bases lay between the germline ends. Germline assignment: CDR1 MNHEY and CDR2 SMNVEV (reference sequence). CDR3 sequence: CASSLAPGLEQYF. The DNA for the CDR3 is TGTGCCAGCAGTTTGGCTCCCGGGCTCGAGCAGTACTTC.

The rearrangement links TRBV18 to TRBJ1-3; D uncertain. V lost 8 bases and J lost 0, with 11 bases in between. Germline V lookup: CDR1 KGHSH, CDR2 LQKENI. This CDR3 is 14 amino acids long. Here the CDR3 DNA reads TGTGCCAGCCGCCCCTCGAGCTCTGGAAACACCATATATTTT. Its protein product is CASRPSSSGNTIYF.

The rearrangement joins TRBV9 to TRBJ2-1, with 8 bases identical to TRBD2. In germline, CDR1 is SGDLS, CDR2 YYNGEE. This CDR3 has 16 residues. J gave up 7 bases and V 0 bases, and 9 bases lay outside the gene matches. The CDR3 coding sequence is TGTGCCAGCAGCGTAGAGGGAGCGGGGGCCGGTAATGAGCAGTTCTTC. Its protein is CASSVEGAGAGNEQFF.

The CDR3 bases are TGTGCCAGCAGTGAGGGGGGATGGAATTCACCCCTCCACTTT. Amino acids: CASSEGGWNSPLHF. This chain connects TRBV6-1 to TRBJ1-6, with a possible D match to TRBD1 (5 bases). Trimming left V 3 bases short and J 7 bases short, with 10 bases between. CDR1 MNHNS and CDR2 SASEGT come from the germline V gene. This CDR3 has 14 residues.

This clone was counted a single time. The rearrangement joins TRBV18 to TRBJ1-3; the match to TRBD1 covers 7 bases. Germline CDR1 is KGHSH and CDR2 is LQKENI. The CDR3 length is 14 residues. Trimming cost V 0 bases and J 7 bases; bases outside gene matches: 3. The CDR3 bases are TGTGCCAGCTCACCACCGGACAGGATGAACACCATATATTTT. The encoded protein is CASSPPDRMNTIYF.

The chain couples TRBV5-1 to TRBJ2-6; D is unresolved. Per the germline V gene, CDR1 is SGHRS and CDR2 is YFSETQ. V was cut by 4 bases and J by 0 bases, with 5 bases left in between. CDR3 length: 14 residues. The CDR3 nucleotides are TGCGCCAGCAGCGGTTACTCTGGGGCCAACGTCCTGACTTTC. Protein: CASSGYSGANVLTF.

This chain uses TRBV5-1 with TRBJ2-7, with 15 nucleotides matching TRBD2. The CDR3 is 15 residues long. Per the germline V gene, CDR1 is SGHRS and CDR2 is YFSETQ. The J segment lost 1 base and the V segment lost 4 bases, leaving 0 bases of the junction unmatched. The CDR3 sequence: CASSGTSGGSYEQYF. The CDR3 DNA reads as TGCGCCAGCAGCGGGACTAGCGGGGGGTCCTACGAGCAGTACTTC.

In its sample, this clone was seen once. V usage is TRBV14 and J usage is TRBJ2-3; D is possibly TRBD1 (6 bases). Germline CDR1 reads SGHDN; CDR2 reads FVKESK. The CDR3 runs to 17 residues. The V and J ends lost 1 base and 1 base respectively, with 15 bases between them. The CDR3 region has the DNA TGTGCCAGCAGCCAAGTTGGGGGCCACTTACGCACAGATACGCAGTATTTT. Its protein is CASSQVGGHLRTDTQYF.

This clone was seen a single time. The rearrangement uses TRBV10-2 and TRBJ1-5; D unresolved. CDR3 length: 14 amino acids. In germline, CDR1 is WSHSY, CDR2 SAAADI. Trimming shortened V by 3 bases and J by 3 bases, and 9 bases separated the two germline ends. CDR3 in amino acids: CASSDEFNNQPQHF. In DNA form, the CDR3 reads TGCGCCAGCAGTGACGAGTTTAACAATCAGCCCCAGCATTTT.

The chain recombines TRBV19 with TRBJ1-3; D gene ambiguous. Per germline, CDR1 LNHDA and CDR2 SQIVND (reference sequence). V gave up 5 bases and J gave up 0 bases, with 11 bases separating them. The CDR3 length is 15 residues. The CDR3 spells CASSPDFLSGNTIYF. CDR3 nucleotides: TGTGCCAGTAGTCCCGATTTTCTCTCTGGAAACACCATATATTTT.

This clone occurred once. The V and J genes are TRBV21-1 and TRBJ1-1; TRBD1 is taken as the D call from the table, unchecked against the DNA. TRBV21-1 is termed a pseudogene. The CDR3 spans 15 residues. The CDR3 loop is CASSKVGGKDTEAFF. The CDR3 region has the DNA TGTGCCAGCAGCAAAGTAGGGGGCAAGGACACTGAAGCTTTCTTT.

This rearrangement joins TRBV2 to TRBJ1-2; D uncertain. The V end was cut by 7 bases, the J end by 4 bases, with 13 bases between. Germline CDR1 is SNHLY and CDR2 is FYNNEI. The CDR3 is 13 residues long. CDR3 in amino acids: CASTKDEIYGYTF. CDR3 nucleotide sequence: TGTGCCAGCACTAAGGACGAGATCTATGGCTACACCTTC.